This TCR beta chain was sequenced for a study of blood T cell repertoires in COVID-19. Study background: The United States, Italy and Spain provided the acute and convalescent COVID-19 samples.

Deletions cut 2 bases from V and 5 bases from J, with 15 bases between. CDR1 and CDR2 from the germline V gene are KGHSH and LQKENI. There are 15 residues in the CDR3. Sequencing used immunoSEQ multiplex PCR; TCRdb keeps in-frame clones, though not all of them. Of 200,000 to 300,000 clones in the sample, 80% to 90% were seen once. The clonotype comes from a man aged 30 to 45 with active or convalescent COVID-19. The chain combines TRBV18 with TRBJ1-2; a possible D gene is TRBD1 (5 bases). Sequencing was performed on peripheral blood. The chain's CDR3 is CASSPVEEGLYGYTF. The CDR3 region has the DNA TGTGCCAGCTCACCAGTCGAGGAGGGGCTTTATGGCTACACCTTC.